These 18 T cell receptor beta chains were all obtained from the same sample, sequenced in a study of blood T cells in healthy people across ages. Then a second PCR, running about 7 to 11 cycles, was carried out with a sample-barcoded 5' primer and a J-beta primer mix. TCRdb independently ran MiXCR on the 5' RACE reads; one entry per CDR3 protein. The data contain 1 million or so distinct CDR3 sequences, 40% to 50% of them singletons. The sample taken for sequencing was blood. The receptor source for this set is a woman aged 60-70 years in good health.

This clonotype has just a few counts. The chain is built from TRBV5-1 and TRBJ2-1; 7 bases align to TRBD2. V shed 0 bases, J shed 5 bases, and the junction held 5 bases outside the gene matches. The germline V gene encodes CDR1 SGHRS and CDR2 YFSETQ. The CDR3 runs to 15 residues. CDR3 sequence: CASSLVASGNNEQFF. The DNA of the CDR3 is TGCGCCAGCAGCTTGGTGGCTAGCGGCAACAATGAGCAGTTCTTC.

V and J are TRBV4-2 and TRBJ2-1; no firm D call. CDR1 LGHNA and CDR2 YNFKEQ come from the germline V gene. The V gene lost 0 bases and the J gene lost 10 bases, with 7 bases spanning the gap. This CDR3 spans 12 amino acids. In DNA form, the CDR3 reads TGTGCCAGCAGCCAAGATGCCCGCGAGCAGTTCTTC. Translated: CASSQDAREQFF.

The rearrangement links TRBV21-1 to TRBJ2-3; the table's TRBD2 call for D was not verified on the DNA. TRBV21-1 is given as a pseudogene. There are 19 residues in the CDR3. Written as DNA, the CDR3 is TGTGCCAGCAGCCTCAAGGCGAGGGGACGGGACGAGATCACAGATACGCAGTATTTT. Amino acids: CASSLKARGRDEITDTQYF.

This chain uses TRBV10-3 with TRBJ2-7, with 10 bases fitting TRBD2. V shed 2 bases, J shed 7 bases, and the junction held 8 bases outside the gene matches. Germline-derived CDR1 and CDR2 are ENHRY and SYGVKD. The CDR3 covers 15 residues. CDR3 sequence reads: CAISESGRAGEEQYF. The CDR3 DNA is TGTGCCATCAGTGAGAGCGGGAGGGCCGGAGAGGAGCAGTACTTC.

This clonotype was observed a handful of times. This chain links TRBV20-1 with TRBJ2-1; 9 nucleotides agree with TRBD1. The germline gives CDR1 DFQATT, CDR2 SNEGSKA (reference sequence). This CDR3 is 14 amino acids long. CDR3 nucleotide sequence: TGCAGCATGGGAAAGGACAGGGGATTGGAAGAGCAGTTCTTC. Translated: CSMGKDRGLEEQFF.

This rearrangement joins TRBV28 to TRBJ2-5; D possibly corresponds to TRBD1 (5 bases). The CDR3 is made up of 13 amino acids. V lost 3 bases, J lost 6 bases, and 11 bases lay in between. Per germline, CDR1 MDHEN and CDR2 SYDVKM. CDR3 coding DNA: TGTGCCAGCAGTTTGGCCAGGGAAAAGACCCAGTACTTC. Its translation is CASSLAREKTQYF.

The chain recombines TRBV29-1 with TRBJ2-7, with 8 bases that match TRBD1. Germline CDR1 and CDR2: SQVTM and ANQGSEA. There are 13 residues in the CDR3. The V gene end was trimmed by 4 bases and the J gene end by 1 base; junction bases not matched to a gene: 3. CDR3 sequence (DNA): TGCAGCGTTGGGACAGGGTCATCCTACGAGCAGTACTTC. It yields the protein CSVGTGSSYEQYF.

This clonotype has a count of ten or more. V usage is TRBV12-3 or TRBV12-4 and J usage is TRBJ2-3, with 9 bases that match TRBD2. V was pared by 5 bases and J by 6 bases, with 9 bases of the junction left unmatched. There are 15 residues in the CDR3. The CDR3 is CASSPGLAPMDTQYF. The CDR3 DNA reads TGTGCCAGCAGTCCAGGACTAGCGCCAATGGATACGCAGTATTTT.

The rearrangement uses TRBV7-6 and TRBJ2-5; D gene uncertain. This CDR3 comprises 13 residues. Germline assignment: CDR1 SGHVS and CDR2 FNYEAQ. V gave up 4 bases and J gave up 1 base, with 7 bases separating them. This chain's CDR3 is CASSSTRQETQYF. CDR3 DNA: TGTGCCAGCAGCTCGACTCGCCAAGAGACCCAGTACTTC.

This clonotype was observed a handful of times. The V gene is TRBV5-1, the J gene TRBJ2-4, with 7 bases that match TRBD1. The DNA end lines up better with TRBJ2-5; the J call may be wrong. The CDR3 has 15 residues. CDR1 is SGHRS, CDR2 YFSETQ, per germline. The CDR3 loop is CASSFTDRAQETQYF. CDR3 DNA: TGCGCCAGCAGTTTTACCGACAGGGCTCAAGAGACCCAGTACTTC.

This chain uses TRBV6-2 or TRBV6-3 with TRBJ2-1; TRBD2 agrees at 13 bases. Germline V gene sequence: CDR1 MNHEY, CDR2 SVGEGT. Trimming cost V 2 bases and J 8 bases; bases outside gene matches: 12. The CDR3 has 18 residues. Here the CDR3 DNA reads TGTGCCAGCAGTTACACCAGGACTAGCGGGAGAGGGGTTGATGAGCAGTTCTTC. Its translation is CASSYTRTSGRGVDEQFF.

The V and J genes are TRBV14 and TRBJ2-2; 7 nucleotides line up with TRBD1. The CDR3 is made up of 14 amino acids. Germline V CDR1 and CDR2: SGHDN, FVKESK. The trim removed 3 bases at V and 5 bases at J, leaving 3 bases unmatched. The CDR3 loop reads CASSHSGGTGELFF. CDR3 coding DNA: TGTGCCAGCAGCCATTCAGGGGGTACCGGGGAGCTGTTTTTT.

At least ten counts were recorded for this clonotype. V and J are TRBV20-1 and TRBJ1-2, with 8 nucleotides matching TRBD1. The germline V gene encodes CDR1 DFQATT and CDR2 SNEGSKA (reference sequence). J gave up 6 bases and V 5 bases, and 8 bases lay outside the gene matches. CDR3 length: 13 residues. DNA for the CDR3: TGCAGTGCTCCCCGGACAGGGAGGAATGGCTACACCTTC. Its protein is CSAPRTGRNGYTF.

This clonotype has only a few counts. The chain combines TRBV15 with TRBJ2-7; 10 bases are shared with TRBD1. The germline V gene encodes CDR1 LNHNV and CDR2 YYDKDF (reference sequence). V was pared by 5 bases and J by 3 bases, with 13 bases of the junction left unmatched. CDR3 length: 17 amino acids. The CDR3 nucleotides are TGTGCCACCAGCCAACGGACAGGGGGTTTTGAGGTCTACGAGCAGTACTTC. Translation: CATSQRTGGFEVYEQYF. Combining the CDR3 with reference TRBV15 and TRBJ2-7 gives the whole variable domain DAMVIQNPRYQVTQFGKPVTLSCSQTLNHNVMYWYQQKSSQAPKLLFHYYDKDFNNEADTPDNFQSRRPNTSFCFLDIRSPGLGDTAMYLCATSQRTGGFEVYEQYFGPGTRLTVT.

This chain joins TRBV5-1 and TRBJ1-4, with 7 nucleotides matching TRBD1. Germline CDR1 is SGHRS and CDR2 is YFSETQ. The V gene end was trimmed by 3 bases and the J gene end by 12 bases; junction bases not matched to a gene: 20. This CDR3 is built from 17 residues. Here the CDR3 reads CASSSGAGTGVRLQLFF. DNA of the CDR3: TGCGCCAGCAGCTCGGGCGCTGGTACAGGGGTTAGATTGCAACTGTTTTTT.

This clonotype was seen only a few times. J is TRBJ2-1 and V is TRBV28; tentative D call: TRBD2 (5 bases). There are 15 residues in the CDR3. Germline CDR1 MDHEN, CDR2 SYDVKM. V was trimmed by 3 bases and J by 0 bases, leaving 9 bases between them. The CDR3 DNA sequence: TGTGCCAGCAGTTTTGATGGGAGCTCCTACAATGAGCAGTTCTTC. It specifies CASSFDGSSYNEQFF.

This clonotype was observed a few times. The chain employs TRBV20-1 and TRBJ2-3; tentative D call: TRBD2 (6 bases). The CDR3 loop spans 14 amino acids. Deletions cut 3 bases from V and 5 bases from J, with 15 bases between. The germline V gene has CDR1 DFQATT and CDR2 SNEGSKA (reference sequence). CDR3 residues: CSASLASAGDTQYF. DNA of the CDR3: TGCAGTGCTAGTCTGGCTAGCGCTGGAGATACGCAGTATTTT.

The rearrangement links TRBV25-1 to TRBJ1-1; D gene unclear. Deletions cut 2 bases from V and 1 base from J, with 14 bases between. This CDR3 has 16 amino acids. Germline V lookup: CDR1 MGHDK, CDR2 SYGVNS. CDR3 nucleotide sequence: TGTGCCAGCAGTGAAACCGGGTGGCCGAAGAACACTGAAGCTTTCTTT. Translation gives CASSETGWPKNTEAFF.